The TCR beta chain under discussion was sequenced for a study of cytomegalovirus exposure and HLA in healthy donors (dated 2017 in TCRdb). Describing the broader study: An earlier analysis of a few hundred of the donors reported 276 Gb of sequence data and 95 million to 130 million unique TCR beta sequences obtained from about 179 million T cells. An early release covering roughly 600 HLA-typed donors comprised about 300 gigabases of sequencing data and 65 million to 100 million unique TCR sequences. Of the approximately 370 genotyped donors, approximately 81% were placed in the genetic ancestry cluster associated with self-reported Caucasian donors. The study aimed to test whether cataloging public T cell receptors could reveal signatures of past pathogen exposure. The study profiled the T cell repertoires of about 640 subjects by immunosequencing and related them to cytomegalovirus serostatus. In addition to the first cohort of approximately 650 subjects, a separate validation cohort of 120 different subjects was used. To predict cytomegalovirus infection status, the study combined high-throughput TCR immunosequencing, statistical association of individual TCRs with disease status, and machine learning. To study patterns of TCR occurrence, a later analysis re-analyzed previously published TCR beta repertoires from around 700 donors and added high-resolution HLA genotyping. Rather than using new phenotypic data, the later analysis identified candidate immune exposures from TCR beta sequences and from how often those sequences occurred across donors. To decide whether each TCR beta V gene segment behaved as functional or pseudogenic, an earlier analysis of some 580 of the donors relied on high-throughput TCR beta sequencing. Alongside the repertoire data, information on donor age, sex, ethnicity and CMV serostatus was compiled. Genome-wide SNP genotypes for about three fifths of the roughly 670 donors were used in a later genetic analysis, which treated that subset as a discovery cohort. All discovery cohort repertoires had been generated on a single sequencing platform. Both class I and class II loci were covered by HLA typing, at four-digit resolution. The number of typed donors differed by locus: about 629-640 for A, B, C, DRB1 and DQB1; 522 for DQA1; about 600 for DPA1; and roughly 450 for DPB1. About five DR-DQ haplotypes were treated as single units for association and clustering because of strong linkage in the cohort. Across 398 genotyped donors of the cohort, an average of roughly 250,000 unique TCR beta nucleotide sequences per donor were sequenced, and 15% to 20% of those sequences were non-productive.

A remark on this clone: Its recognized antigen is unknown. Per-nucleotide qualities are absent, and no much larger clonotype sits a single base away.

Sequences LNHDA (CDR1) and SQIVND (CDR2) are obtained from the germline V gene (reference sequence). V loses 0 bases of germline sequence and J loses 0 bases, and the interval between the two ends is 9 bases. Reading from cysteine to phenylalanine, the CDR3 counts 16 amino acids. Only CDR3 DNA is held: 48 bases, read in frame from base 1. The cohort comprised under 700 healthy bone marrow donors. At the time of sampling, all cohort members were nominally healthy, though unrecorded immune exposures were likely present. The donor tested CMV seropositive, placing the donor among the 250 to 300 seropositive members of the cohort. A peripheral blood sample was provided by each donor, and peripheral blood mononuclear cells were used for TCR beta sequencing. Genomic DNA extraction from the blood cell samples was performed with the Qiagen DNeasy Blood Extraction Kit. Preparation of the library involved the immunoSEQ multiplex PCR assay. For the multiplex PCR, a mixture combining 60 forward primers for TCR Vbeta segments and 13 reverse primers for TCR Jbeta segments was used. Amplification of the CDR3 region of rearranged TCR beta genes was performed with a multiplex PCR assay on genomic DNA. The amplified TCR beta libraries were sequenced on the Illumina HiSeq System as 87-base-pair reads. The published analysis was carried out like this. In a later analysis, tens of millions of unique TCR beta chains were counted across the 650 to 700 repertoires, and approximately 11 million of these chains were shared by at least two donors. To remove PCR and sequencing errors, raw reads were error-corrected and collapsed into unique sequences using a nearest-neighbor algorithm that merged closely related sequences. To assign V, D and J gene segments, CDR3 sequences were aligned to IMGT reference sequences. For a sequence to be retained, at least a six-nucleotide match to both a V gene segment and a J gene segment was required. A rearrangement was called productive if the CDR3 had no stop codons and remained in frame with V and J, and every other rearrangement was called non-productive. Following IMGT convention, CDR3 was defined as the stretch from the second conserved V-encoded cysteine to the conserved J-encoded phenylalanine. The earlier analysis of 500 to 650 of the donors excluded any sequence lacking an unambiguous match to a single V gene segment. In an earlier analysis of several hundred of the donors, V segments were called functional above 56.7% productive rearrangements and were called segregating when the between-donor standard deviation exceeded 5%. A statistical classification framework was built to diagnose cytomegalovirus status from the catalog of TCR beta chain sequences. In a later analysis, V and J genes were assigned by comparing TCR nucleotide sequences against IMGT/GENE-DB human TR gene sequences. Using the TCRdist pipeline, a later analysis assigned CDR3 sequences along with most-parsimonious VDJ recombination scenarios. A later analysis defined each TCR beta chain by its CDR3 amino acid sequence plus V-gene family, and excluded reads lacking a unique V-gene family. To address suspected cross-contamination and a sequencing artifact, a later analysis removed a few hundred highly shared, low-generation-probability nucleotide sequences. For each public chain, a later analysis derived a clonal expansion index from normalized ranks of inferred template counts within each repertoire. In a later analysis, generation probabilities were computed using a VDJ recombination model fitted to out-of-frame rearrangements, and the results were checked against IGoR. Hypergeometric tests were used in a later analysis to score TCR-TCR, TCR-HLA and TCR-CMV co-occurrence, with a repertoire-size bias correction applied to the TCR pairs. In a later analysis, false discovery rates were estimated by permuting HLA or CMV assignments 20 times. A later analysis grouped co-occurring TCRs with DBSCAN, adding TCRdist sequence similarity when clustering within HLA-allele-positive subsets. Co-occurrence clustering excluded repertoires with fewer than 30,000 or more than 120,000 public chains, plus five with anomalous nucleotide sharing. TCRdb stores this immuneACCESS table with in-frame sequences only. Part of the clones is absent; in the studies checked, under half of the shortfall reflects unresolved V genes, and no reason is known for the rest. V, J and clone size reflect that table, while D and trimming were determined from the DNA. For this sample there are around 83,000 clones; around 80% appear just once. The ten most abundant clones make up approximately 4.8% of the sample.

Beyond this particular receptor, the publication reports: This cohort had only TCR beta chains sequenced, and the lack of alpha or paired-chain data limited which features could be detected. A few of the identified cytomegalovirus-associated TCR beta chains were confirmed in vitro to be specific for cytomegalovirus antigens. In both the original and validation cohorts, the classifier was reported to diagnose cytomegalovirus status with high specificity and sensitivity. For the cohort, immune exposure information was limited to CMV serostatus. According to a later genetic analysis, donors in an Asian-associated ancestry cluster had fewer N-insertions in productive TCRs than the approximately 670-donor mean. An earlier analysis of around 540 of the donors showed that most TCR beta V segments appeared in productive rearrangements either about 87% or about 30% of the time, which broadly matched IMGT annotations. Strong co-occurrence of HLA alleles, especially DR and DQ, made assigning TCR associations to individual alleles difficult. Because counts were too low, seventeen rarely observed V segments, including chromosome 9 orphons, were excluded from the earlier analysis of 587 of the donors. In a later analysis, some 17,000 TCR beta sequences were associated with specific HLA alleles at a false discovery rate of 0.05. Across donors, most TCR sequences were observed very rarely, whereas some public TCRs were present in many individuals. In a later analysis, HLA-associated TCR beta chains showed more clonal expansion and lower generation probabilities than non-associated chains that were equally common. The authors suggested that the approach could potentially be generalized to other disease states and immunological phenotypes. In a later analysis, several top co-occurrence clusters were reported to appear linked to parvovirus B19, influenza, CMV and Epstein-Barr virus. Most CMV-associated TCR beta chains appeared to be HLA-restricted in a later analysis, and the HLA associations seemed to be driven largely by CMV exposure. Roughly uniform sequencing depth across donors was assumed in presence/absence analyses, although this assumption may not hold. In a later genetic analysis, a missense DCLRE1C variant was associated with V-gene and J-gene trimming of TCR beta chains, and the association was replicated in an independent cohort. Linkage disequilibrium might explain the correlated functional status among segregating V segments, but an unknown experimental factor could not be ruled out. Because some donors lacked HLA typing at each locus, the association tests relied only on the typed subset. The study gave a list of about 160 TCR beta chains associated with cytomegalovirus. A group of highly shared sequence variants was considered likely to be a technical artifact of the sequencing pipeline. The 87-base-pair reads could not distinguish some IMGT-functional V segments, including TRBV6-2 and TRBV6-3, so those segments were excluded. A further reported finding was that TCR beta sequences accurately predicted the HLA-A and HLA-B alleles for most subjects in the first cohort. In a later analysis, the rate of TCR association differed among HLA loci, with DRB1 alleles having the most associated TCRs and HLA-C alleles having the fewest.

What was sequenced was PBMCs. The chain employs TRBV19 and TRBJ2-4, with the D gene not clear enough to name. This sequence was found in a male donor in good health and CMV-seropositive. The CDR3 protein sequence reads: CASSIDRRLAKNIQYF. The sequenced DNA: TGTGCCAGTAGTATAGATCGTAGACTAGCCAAAAACATTCAGTACTTC.